This is a list of T cell receptor beta chains from one sample in a study of coeliac disease. Only in-frame clones appear in the TCRdb table, and some are missing; sequencing was by immunoSEQ multiplex PCR. The repertoire holds about 6,500 clones, with approximately 65% as singletons. The sequencing input was lymphocytes from the gut lamina propria. All receptors derive from a man aged 60 to 69 with celiac disease on a gluten-free diet. Each CDR3 is given with its conserved first and last residue. D genes are given only for firm matches. Rows may omit the clone size; those that give it use once, few, many or a size class.

V,D,size,J,DNA,CDR3
TRBV28,-,-,TRBJ1-2,TGTGCCAGCAGTCAACAGGGTGTTAACTATGGCTACACCTTC,CASSQQGVNYGYTF
TRBV29-1,-,medium-sized,TRBJ1-3,TGCAGCGTCGCACCCGGACAGGGAAACACCATATATTTT,CSVAPGQGNTIYF
TRBV25-1,-,-,TRBJ2-7,TGTGCCAGCAGTGCCCTCTCTCGGGGGACTGGAGACTACGAGCAGTACTTC,CASSALSRGTGDYEQYF
TRBV27,TRBD2,-,TRBJ2-5,TGTGCCAGCAAAAGAGCGGGGGTACAAGAGACCCAGTACTTC,CASKRAGVQETQYF
TRBV5-1,TRBD1,few,TRBJ1-1,TGCGCCAGCAGCCCACAGGGGCCGATGAACACTGAAGCTTTCTTT,CASSPQGPMNTEAFF
TRBV6-6,-,-,TRBJ1-2,TGTGCCAGCTGTCGGGGGGCGAACTATGGCTACACCTTC,CASCRGANYGYTF
TRBV18,-,-,TRBJ2-7,TGTGCCAGCTCACCATTCTTGGGGCGGACCAGAAGCGAGCAGTACTTC,CASSPFLGRTRSEQYF
TRBV6-5,-,few,TRBJ1-4,TGTGCCAGCAAGGATAGCGGGTGGGATGAAAAACTGTTTTTT,CASKDSGWDEKLFF
TRBV28,-,-,TRBJ1-3,TGTGCCAGCAGTTCGATTAGCTCTGGAAACACCATATATTTT,CASSSISSGNTIYF
TRBV25-1,-,-,TRBJ1-6,TGTGCCAGCAGTGAATCCGGGTATAATTCCCCCCTCCACTTT,CASSESGYNSPLHF
TRBV28,-,-,TRBJ1-5,TGTGCCAGCAGACCGGGACTGTTTCAGCCCCAGCATTTT,CASRPGLFQPQHF
TRBV6-5,TRBD2,-,TRBJ2-3,TGTGCCAGCCGGCTAGCGGGGGGTCCAGATACGCAGTATTTT,CASRLAGGPDTQYF
TRBV20-1,-,-,TRBJ1-1,TGCAGTGCTAGAAACGCCACGAGAGCTTTCTTT,CSARNATRAFF
TRBV28,TRBD1,once,TRBJ1-3,TGTGCCAGCCAGGGGGTTTCTGGAAACACCATATATTTT,CASQGVSGNTIYF
TRBV6-4,TRBD1,-,TRBJ1-1,TGTGCCAGCAGTACACAGACAGGGGGCGAAGCTTTCTTT,CASSTQTGGEAFF
TRBV7-9,-,-,TRBJ1-2,TGTGCCAGCAGCTTAGAACCTGCAGGGGTCGGCTATGGCTACACCTTC,CASSLEPAGVGYGYTF
TRBV28,TRBD1,-,TRBJ1-6,TGTGCCAGCAGACCGAAACAGGGGATTAGGTCACCCCTCCACTTT,CASRPKQGIRSPLHF
TRBV6-9,-,-,TRBJ1-1,TGTGCCAGCAGCCCGGGGAACACTGAAGCTTTCTTT,CASSPGNTEAFF
TRBV7-9,TRBD1,few,TRBJ1-2,TGTGCCAGCAGCGTAGCCGGGACAGGGGGGAACTATGGCTACACCTTC,CASSVAGTGGNYGYTF
TRBV6-5,TRBD1,-,TRBJ1-2,TGTGCCAGCAGCGGGCGCGAGACAGGGCTTTCTGGCTACACCTTC,CASSGRETGLSGYTF
TRBV2,-,-,TRBJ2-5,TGTGCCAGCAGTGAGGAGCAAAAAGGGACCCAGTACTTC,CASSEEQKGTQYF
TRBV6-1,TRBD1,few,TRBJ2-7,TGTGCCAGCAGTGAATTTCGGGCAGGGGGTGTCTACGAGCAGTACTTC,CASSEFRAGGVYEQYF
TRBV19,-,-,TRBJ1-5,TGTGCCAGTAGTAGGTACAGGGATAGCAATCAGCCCCAGCATTTT,CASSRYRDSNQPQHF
TRBV10-3,TRBD1,-,TRBJ1-3,TGTGCCATCAGTGAGCGGGGGACAGGGTCGGGAAACACCATATATTTT,CAISERGTGSGNTIYF
TRBV6-5,-,few,TRBJ1-6,TGTGCCAGCAGCCAGAACAGGGTTAATAATTCACCCCTCCACTTT,CASSQNRVNNSPLHF
TRBV6-6,-,-,TRBJ2-2,TGTGCCAGCAGTTGGGGACTGAACACCGGGGAGCTGTTTTTT,CASSWGLNTGELFF
TRBV6-1,-,-,TRBJ2-1,TGTGCCAGCAGTGATAGACAGACCTACAATGAGCAGTTCTTC,CASSDRQTYNEQFF
TRBV7-9,-,-,TRBJ1-1,TGTGCCAGCAGCTTAGAAGGGACTACCTTGAGAGCTTTCTTT,CASSLEGTTLRAFF
TRBV30,TRBD2,-,TRBJ2-2,TGTGCCTGGGATCAACGACTAGCTAGGGCCGGGGAGCTGTTTTTT,CAWDQRLARAGELFF
TRBV5-1,-,-,TRBJ2-2,TGCGCCAGCAGCTTAGAGCCCACCGGGGAGCTGTTTTTT,CASSLEPTGELFF
TRBV4-2,-,-,TRBJ2-1,TGTGCCAGCAGCCAAGCCACACGGGGGAGCTCCTACAATGAGCAGTTCTTC,CASSQATRGSSYNEQFF
TRBV6-5,TRBD1,-,TRBJ2-7,TGTGCCAGCAGACCCGGGACAGGGGGCTCCTACGAGCAGTACTTC,CASRPGTGGSYEQYF
TRBV19,-,-,TRBJ1-3,TGTGCCAGTAGCACCGGGACTTCTGCTGGAAACACCATATATTTT,CASSTGTSAGNTIYF
TRBV7-8,-,-,TRBJ1-2,TGTGCCAGCAGTCCTCGCGTGACTAGCTACACCTTC,CASSPRVTSYTF
TRBV14,-,-,TRBJ2-1,TGTGCCAGCAGCCAAGATGAGAGCGATTCCTACAATGAGCAGTTCTTC,CASSQDESDSYNEQFF
TRBV7-2,-,few,TRBJ2-3,TGTGCCAGCAGCTCCCTGGCTAGCACAGATACGCAGTATTTT,CASSSLASTDTQYF
TRBV5-1,-,-,TRBJ1-1,TGCGCCAGCAGATCTCGTACAGGCCAAGGAAACACTGAAGCTTTCTTT,CASRSRTGQGNTEAFF
TRBV7-8,TRBD1,-,TRBJ1-1,TGTGCCAGCAGCGTAGGACAGGGTCCCACTGAAGCTTTCTTT,CASSVGQGPTEAFF
TRBV14,TRBD1,-,TRBJ1-4,TGTGCCAGCAGCCGGAACGCCGGGACAGTTAATGAAAAACTGTTTTTT,CASSRNAGTVNEKLFF
TRBV7-2,-,-,TRBJ1-1,TGTGCCAGCAGCTCCCGAAGGTCAGGGGTAGACACTGAAGCTTTCTTT,CASSSRRSGVDTEAFF
TRBV21-1,-,-,TRBJ2-1,TGTGCCAGCAGCACTTGGGTTAGCGGGGTCCATGAGCAGTTCTTC,CASSTWVSGVHEQFF
TRBV7-6,TRBD2,few,TRBJ2-5,TGTGCCAGCAGCTGGGGACTAGCGGGGGGGGGCGAGACCCAGTACTTC,CASSWGLAGGGETQYF
TRBV15,TRBD1,once,TRBJ1-4,TGTGCCACCAGCACTCGACAGGGGCATGAAAAACTGTTTTTT,CATSTRQGHEKLFF
TRBV6-1,TRBD1,-,TRBJ1-6,TGTGCCAGCAGTGAAAGGAGGACAGGGAATTCACCCCTCCACTTT,CASSERRTGNSPLHF
TRBV6-1,-,few,TRBJ1-2,TGTGCCAGCAGCCCGGGTGCTGGCTACACCTTC,CASSPGAGYTF
TRBV5-1,-,medium-sized,TRBJ1-2,TGCGCCAGCAGCCCGGGACTTTTCGGCTACACCTTC,CASSPGLFGYTF
TRBV6-6,-,-,TRBJ2-2,TGTGCCACCTCATGGGGACTGAACACCGGGGAGCTGTTTTTT,CATSWGLNTGELFF
TRBV6-1,-,-,TRBJ1-1,TGTGCCAGCAGTGAAGCGCTTCGGGGGAGTGGGACTGAAGCTTTCTTT,CASSEALRGSGTEAFF
TRBV4-1,TRBD1,few,TRBJ2-1,TGCGCCAGCAGCCAAGAAATAGGGGGCGGTCATCATGAGCAGTTCTTC,CASSQEIGGGHHEQFF
TRBV7-2,-,-,TRBJ1-4,TGTGCCAGCAGCTTAGCCGGGAATGAAAAACTGTTTTTT,CASSLAGNEKLFF
TRBV7-2,TRBD1,-,TRBJ2-7,TGTGCCAGCAGCTTAGCACAGGGGGTATACGAGCAGTACTTC,CASSLAQGVYEQYF
TRBV19,TRBD1,-,TRBJ1-6,TGTGCCAGTAGTACCGGGACAGGGGCTTCACCCCTCCACTTT,CASSTGTGASPLHF
TRBV9,-,-,TRBJ2-1,TGTGCCAGCAGCGTACCGGGGGGCCGGAATGAGCAGTTCTTC,CASSVPGGRNEQFF
TRBV10-3,TRBD1,few,TRBJ1-4,TGTGCCATCAGTGAGGGACAGGGGGCCCTGAGTGAAAAACTGTTTTTT,CAISEGQGALSEKLFF
TRBV6-5,-,-,TRBJ2-7,TGTGCCAGCAGTTACCACAGGGCGGTCGAGCAGTACTTC,CASSYHRAVEQYF
TRBV7-9,-,few,TRBJ1-3,TGTGCCAGCAGCTTCGCGCCGACTGGAAACACCATATATTTT,CASSFAPTGNTIYF
TRBV11-1,TRBD1,-,TRBJ2-7,TGTGCCAGCAGGACCCCGGGACAGGGATCCCACGAGCAGTACTTC,CASRTPGQGSHEQYF
TRBV4-1,TRBD1,-,TRBJ1-5,TGCGCCAGCAGCCAAGGCTCCGGGACAGAGAATCAGCCCCAGCATTTT,CASSQGSGTENQPQHF